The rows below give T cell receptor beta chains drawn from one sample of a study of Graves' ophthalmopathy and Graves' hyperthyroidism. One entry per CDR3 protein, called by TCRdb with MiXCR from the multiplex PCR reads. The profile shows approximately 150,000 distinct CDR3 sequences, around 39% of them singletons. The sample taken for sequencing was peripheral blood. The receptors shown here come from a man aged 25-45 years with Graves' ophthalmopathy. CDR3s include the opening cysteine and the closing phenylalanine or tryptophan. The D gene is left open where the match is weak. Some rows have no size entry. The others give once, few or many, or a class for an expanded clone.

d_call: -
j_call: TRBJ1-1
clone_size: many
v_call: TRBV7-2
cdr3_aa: CASSSLQGFFVSAFF
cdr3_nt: TGTGCCAGCAGCTCCCTACAGGGTTTTTTCGTCTCAGCTTTCTTT

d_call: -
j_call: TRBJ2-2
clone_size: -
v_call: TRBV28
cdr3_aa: CASSSVLLLTNTGELFF
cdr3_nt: TGTGCCAGCAGTTCAGTACTACTCTTAACGAACACCGGGGAGCTGTTTTTT

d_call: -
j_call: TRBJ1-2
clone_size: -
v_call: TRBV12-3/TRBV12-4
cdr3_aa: CASSEAPNYGYTF
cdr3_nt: TGTGCCAGCAGTGAAGCGCCTAACTATGGCTACACCTTC

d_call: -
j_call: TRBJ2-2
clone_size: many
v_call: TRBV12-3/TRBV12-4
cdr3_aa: CASSLQHTGELFF
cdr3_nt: TGTGCCAGCAGTCTCCAACACACCGGGGAGCTGTTTTTT

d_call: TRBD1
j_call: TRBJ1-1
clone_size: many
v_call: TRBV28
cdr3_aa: CASRPGGRFAFF
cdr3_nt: TGTGCCAGCAGACCAGGGGGCCGCTTCGCTTTCTTT

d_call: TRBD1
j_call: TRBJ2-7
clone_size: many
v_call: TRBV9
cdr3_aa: CASSPTSGTEYEQYF
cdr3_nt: TGTGCCAGCAGCCCCACGTCAGGGACAGAATACGAGCAGTACTTC

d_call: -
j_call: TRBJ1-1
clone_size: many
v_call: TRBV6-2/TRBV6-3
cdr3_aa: CASSSTGWGTEAFF
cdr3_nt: TGTGCCAGCAGTTCCACAGGGTGGGGCACTGAAGCTTTCTTT

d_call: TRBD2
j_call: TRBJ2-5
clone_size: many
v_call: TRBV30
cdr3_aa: CAWSVGRAETQYF
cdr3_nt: TGTGCCTGGAGTGTCGGGAGGGCAGAGACCCAGTACTTC

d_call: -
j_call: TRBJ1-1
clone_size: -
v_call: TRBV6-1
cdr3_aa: CASSRGFDTEAFF
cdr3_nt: TGTGCCAGCAGCAGGGGTTTCGACACTGAAGCTTTCTTT

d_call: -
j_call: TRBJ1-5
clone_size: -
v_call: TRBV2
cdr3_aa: CASSDSTGPFNNQPQHF
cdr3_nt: TGTGCCAGCAGTGATTCGACAGGACCCTTTAACAATCAGCCCCAGCATTTT

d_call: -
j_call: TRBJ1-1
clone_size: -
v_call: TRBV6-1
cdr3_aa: CASTERWGDLGAFF
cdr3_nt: TGTGCCAGCACGGAGAGGTGGGGGGATTTAGGGGCTTTCTTT

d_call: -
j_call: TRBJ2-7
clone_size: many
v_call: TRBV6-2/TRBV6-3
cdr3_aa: CASSHTSAEQYF
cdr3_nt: TGTGCCAGCAGCCATACTAGTGCCGAGCAGTACTTC

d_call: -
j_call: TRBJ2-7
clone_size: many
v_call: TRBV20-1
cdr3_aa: CSARDAGRTSYEQYF
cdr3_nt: TGCAGTGCTAGAGATGCGGGACGGACCTCCTACGAGCAGTACTTC

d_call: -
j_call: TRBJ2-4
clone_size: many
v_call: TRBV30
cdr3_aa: CAWSVRLGRSKNIQYF
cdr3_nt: TGTGCCTGGAGTGTTCGACTAGGACGCAGTAAAAACATTCAGTACTTC

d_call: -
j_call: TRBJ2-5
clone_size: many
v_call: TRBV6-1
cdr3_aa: CASSESTGEGQETQYF
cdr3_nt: TGTGCCAGCAGTGAATCGACGGGCGAGGGACAAGAGACCCAGTACTTC

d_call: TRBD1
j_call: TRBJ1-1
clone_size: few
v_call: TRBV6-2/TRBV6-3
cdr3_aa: CASSNPGQGQAFF
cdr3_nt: TGTGCCAGCAGCAATCCGGGACAGGGCCAAGCTTTCTTT

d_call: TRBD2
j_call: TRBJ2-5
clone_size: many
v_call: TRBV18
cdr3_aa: CASSPPGLAETQYF
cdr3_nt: TGTGCCAGCTCACCACCGGGACTAGCCGAGACCCAGTACTTC

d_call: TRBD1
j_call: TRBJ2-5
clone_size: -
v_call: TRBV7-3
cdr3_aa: CASSPGQGTQYF
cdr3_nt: TGTGCCAGCAGCCCGGGACAGGGCACCCAGTACTTC

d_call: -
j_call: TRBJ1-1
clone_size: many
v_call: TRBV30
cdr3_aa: CAWSPMGVEAFF
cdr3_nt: TGTGCCTGGAGTCCGATGGGGGTTGAAGCTTTCTTT

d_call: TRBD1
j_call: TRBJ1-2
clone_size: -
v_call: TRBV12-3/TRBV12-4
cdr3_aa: CASAFSTGHYGYTF
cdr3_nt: TGTGCCAGCGCTTTCTCGACAGGGCACTATGGCTACACCTTC

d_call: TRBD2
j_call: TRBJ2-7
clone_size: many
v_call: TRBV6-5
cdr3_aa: CASSYDIAGAGEQYF
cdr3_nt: TGTGCCAGCAGTTACGACATAGCGGGAGCTGGAGAGCAGTACTTC

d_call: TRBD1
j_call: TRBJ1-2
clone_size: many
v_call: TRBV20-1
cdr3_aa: CSASSGQGAKGYTF
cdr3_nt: TGCAGTGCTAGCTCGGGACAGGGGGCGAAGGGCTACACCTTC

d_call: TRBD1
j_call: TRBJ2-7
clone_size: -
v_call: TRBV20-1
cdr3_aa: CSARGGGPYEQYF
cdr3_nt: TGCAGTGCTAGAGGAGGGGGCCCCTACGAGCAGTACTTC

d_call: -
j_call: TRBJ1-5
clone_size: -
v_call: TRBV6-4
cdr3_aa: CASSFPSPQHF
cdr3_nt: TGTGCCAGCAGTTTCCCCTCGCCCCAGCATTTT

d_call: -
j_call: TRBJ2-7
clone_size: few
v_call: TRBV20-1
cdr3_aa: CSAREDGNEQYF
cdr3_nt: TGCAGTGCTAGAGAAGACGGCAACGAGCAGTACTTC

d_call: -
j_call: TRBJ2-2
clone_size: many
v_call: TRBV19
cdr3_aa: CASSTRQAGELFF
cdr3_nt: TGTGCCAGTAGTACCCGACAGGCCGGGGAGCTGTTTTTT

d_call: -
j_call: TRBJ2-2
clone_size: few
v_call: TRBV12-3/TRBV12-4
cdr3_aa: CASSFPTGRLGELFF
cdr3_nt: TGTGCCAGCAGCTTTCCGACAGGGAGGCTCGGGGAGCTGTTTTTT

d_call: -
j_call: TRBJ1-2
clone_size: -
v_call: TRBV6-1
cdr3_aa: CASSEAPGGHYGYTF
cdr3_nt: TGTGCCAGCAGTGAAGCGCCCGGGGGGCACTATGGCTACACCTTC

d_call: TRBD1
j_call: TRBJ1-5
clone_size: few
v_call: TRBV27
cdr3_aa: CASSQGQGGQPQHF
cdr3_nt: TGTGCCAGCAGCCAAGGACAGGGGGGCCAGCCCCAGCATTTT